These 16 T cell receptor beta chains were all obtained from the same sample, sequenced in a study of CD8 T cells in Susac syndrome. RNA totalling about 0.45 to 1 ug underwent reverse transcription with random hexamers. TCRdb reanalysed the immunoSEQ multiplex PCR reads using MiXCR and keeps one entry per CDR3 protein. The data show under 200,000 distinct CDR3 sequences, approximately 95% seen once. Material: CD4+ T cells from PBMCs. The receptors here all came from a human donor with Susac syndrome.

The CDR3 DNA reads as TGCAGTGCTAAGGGACAGGAGAGTTGGTCCTACGAGCAGTACTTC. This encodes CSAKGQESWSYEQYF. V gene TRBV20-1 combines with J gene TRBJ2-7, with 8 bases aligning to TRBD1. This CDR3 comprises 15 residues. Germline CDR1 DFQATT, CDR2 SNEGSKA (reference sequence). The V gene end was trimmed by 4 bases and the J gene end by 1 base; junction bases not matched to a gene: 9.

The chain joins TRBV20-1 to TRBJ1-1, with unresolved D. Germline lookup yields CDR1 DFQATT and CDR2 SNEGSKA (reference sequence). Between the trimmed V and J ends, which lost 0 bases and 10 bases, there was a span of 12 bases. The CDR3 contains 12 residues. In DNA, the CDR3 is TGCAGTGCTAGAGAAAACTTCCGGGTAGCTTTCTTT. This encodes CSARENFRVAFF.

The chain employs TRBV12-3 or TRBV12-4 and TRBJ1-1, with 7 bases that match TRBD1. CDR3 length: 13 residues. The trim removed 4 bases at V and 1 base at J, leaving 0 bases unmatched. The CDR3 DNA is TGTGCCAGCAGTTGGACAGGGAACACTGAAGCTTTCTTT. Translating gives CASSWTGNTEAFF.

The chain carries TRBV4-2 and TRBJ1-6, with a possible D match to TRBD1 (5 bases). The CDR3 loop spans 14 amino acids. The germline CDR1 and CDR2 sequences are LGHNA and YNFKEQ. V gave up 1 base and J gave up 10 bases, with 11 bases separating them. As DNA, the CDR3 is TGTGCCAGCAGCCAAGGCAGGGCGGGATCACCCCTCCACTTT. Amino acid sequence: CASSQGRAGSPLHF.

The CDR3 loop is CSASRVLASTDTQYF. The CDR3 coding sequence is TGCAGTGCTAGCAGGGTGCTAGCGAGCACAGATACGCAGTATTTT. This chain links TRBV20-1 with TRBJ2-3; perhaps TRBD2 as D (6 bases). The CDR3 totals 15 residues. Germline V lookup: CDR1 DFQATT, CDR2 SNEGSKA (reference sequence). Trimming removed 3 bases at V and 0 bases at J, with 13 bases between.

The CDR3 nucleotides are TGTGCCAGCAGCCAGGACCGGGACTATGTGGGGGGTGAGCAGTTCTTC. It yields the protein CASSQDRDYVGGEQFF. The rearrangement links TRBV4-2 to TRBJ2-1; 7 bases are a match to TRBD2. The CDR3 covers 16 residues. Germline assignment: CDR1 LGHNA and CDR2 YNFKEQ. V lost 3 bases, J lost 9 bases, and 14 bases stayed unmatched.

The chain employs TRBV7-9 and TRBJ2-1; D is possibly TRBD1 or TRBD2 (5 bases each). V was cut by 1 base and J by 7 bases, with 11 bases left in between. Germline V lookup: CDR1 SEHNR, CDR2 FQNEAQ (reference sequence). The CDR3 length is 14 residues. The CDR3 DNA sequence: TGTGCCAGCAGCTTAGACGGGACCGCGAATGAGCAGTTCTTC. Amino acid sequence: CASSLDGTANEQFF.

V and J are TRBV20-1 and TRBJ1-5, with 8 bases fitting TRBD1. J lost 6 bases, V lost 7 bases, and 8 bases had no gene match. Per germline, CDR1 DFQATT and CDR2 SNEGSKA (reference sequence). This CDR3 comprises 13 residues. The CDR3 loop reads CSGTQGASQPQHF. CDR3 coding DNA: TGCAGTGGTACGCAGGGGGCGAGTCAGCCCCAGCATTTT.

The chain is built from TRBV30 and TRBJ1-4, with TRBD1 as a possible D gene (5 bases). V lost 3 bases to trimming and J lost 7 bases, with 15 bases between them. This CDR3 contains 14 residues. Germline V CDR1 and CDR2: GTSNPN, SVGIG (reference sequence). The CDR3 region is CAWRAGTALEKLFF. The CDR3 DNA reads TGTGCCTGGAGAGCCGGGACTGCGCTTGAAAAACTGTTTTTT.

The chain joins TRBV20-1 to TRBJ2-2; 8 nucleotides align to TRBD2. From germline, CDR1 is DFQATT and CDR2 SNEGSKA (reference sequence). V was clipped by 6 bases and J by 5 bases; unmatched bases: 8. The CDR3 has 14 residues. The CDR3 loop reads CSAVPAGVTGELFF. The CDR3 bases are TGCAGTGCGGTCCCAGCGGGAGTTACCGGGGAGCTGTTTTTT.

The CDR3 loop is CSAEGRGQGNTEAFF. In nucleotides, the CDR3 is TGCAGCGCCGAAGGTCGGGGACAGGGAAACACTGAAGCTTTCTTT. The chain carries TRBV29-1 and TRBJ1-1; TRBD1 matches at 9 bases. Per the germline V gene, CDR1 is SQVTM and CDR2 is ANQGSEA. Trimming at V came to 7 bases and at J to 2 bases, leaving 11 bases not matched to a gene. This CDR3 is 15 amino acids long.

The chain carries TRBV12-3 or TRBV12-4 and TRBJ1-2, with 7 bases that match TRBD1. The V and J ends lost 5 bases and 4 bases, in that order; junction bases with no gene match: 4. The CDR3 is made up of 13 amino acids. CDR3 residues: CASSPDRVYGYTF. The CDR3 DNA sequence: TGTGCCAGCAGTCCAGACAGGGTCTATGGCTACACCTTC.

This rearrangement joins TRBV14 to TRBJ1-1, with D unresolved. Trimming took 4 bases from V and 3 from J, leaving 9 bases between them. The germline V gene encodes CDR1 SGHDN and CDR2 FVKESK. CDR3 size: 13 residues. The CDR3 reads CASSRAKDTEAFF. The DNA for the CDR3 is TGTGCCAGCAGCCGGGCTAAGGACACTGAAGCTTTCTTT. The full variable domain, rest sourced from reference TRBV14 and TRBJ1-1, is EAGVTQFPSHSVIEKGQTVTLRCDPISGHDNLYWYRRVMGKEIKFLLHFVKESKQDESGMPNNRFLAERTGGTYSTLKVQPAELEDSGVYFCASSRAKDTEAFFGQGTRLTVV.

This chain links TRBV6-6 with TRBJ2-1; 11 bases line up with TRBD2. J was trimmed by 7 bases and V by 6 bases; bases with no gene match: 11. The CDR3 is 16 residues long. The V gene's germline CDR1 is MNHNY and CDR2 SVGAGI (reference sequence). The CDR3 sequence: CASRRFSSGRLNEQFF. CDR3 DNA: TGTGCCAGCAGGAGATTCTCTAGCGGGAGGTTGAATGAGCAGTTCTTC.

The chain employs TRBV6-1 and TRBJ1-5; D is possibly TRBD1 (5 bases). This CDR3 region has 14 residues. The germline gives CDR1 MNHNS, CDR2 SASEGT. Trimming cost V 2 bases and J 3 bases, with 8 bases left between them. The CDR3 DNA sequence: TGTGCCAGCAGTGAATACAGGACCAATCAGCCCCAGCATTTT. Protein: CASSEYRTNQPQHF.

The rearrangement uses TRBV5-1 and TRBJ2-1, with TRBD2 matching 14 bases. Germline loops: CDR1 SGHRS, CDR2 YFSETQ. J was trimmed by 5 bases and V by 5 bases; bases with no gene match: 9. The CDR3 runs to 17 residues. This chain's CDR3 is CASSLRLAGGDNNEQFF. CDR3 nucleotide sequence: TGCGCCAGCAGTCTCAGACTAGCGGGAGGGGACAACAATGAGCAGTTCTTC.